This T cell receptor (beta chain) was recovered during a study of long-term antiretroviral therapy in people with HIV. Regarding the study as a whole: The study found that diversity rose after ART but stayed below transplant donor controls.

There are 12 residues in the CDR3. Between the trimmed V and J ends, which lost 8 bases and 8 bases, there was a span of 13 bases. Points on this clone: Its antigen is unknown.

Survey level was the resolution at which the v3.0 immunoSEQ assay ran. Method: immunoSEQ multiplex PCR; TCRdb's copy keeps in-frame clones and lacks some. Among over 30,000 clones listed, around 86% were seen once. The TCR sequence derives from a young man with HIV. The rearrangement links TRBV23-1 to TRBJ1-5; D gene uncertain. TRBV23-1 is recorded as an ORF, its role being uncertain. The sample consisted of unsorted PBMCs, taken 1 year after starting antiretroviral therapy. CDR3 loop: CASPRGRKPQHF. In DNA, the CDR3 is TGCGCCAGCCCACGCGGTAGGAAGCCCCAGCATTTT.